The 10 T cell receptor beta chains below come from one sample, sequenced in a study of breast tumors, draining lymph nodes, adjacent tissues. TCRdb re-analysed the multiplex PCR reads in MiXCR, keeping a single row per CDR3 protein. The data show around 140,000 distinct CDR3 sequences, 20% to 25% seen once. The lymph nodes were axillary draining lymph nodes from breast cancer patients. Sequences were obtained from axillary lymph node tissue. The receptor source for this set is a female donor with breast cancer. Some clones in this sample may be carry-over from other donors' samples.

The chain is built from TRBV2 and TRBJ2-1, with 10 bases identical to TRBD2. The germline gives CDR1 SNHLY, CDR2 FYNNEI. The CDR3 loop spans 17 amino acids. The V gene end was trimmed by 2 bases and the J gene end by 6 bases; junction bases not matched to a gene: 10. CDR3 sequence: CASSENGLAGVGNEQFF. CDR3 DNA sequence: TGTGCCAGCAGTGAAAACGGGCTAGCGGGAGTTGGCAATGAGCAGTTCTTC.

This clonotype showed up many times. The chain is built from TRBV20-1 and TRBJ2-1; 8 nucleotides match TRBD2. Germline trimming cut 1 base from V and 2 bases from J; bases unmatched to any gene: 4. CDR3 length: 15 residues. The germline V gene has CDR1 DFQATT and CDR2 SNEGSKA (reference sequence). The CDR3 sequence is CSARVSGSPYNEQFF. The DNA of the CDR3 is TGCAGTGCTAGAGTGAGCGGGAGTCCCTACAATGAGCAGTTCTTC.

This clonotype has a count of ten or more. J is TRBJ1-3 and V is TRBV14; the D gene is possibly TRBD1 (6 bases). CDR3 length: 15 residues. Germline V gene data show CDR1 as SGHDN and CDR2 as FVKESK. V was cut by 2 bases and J by 5 bases, with 13 bases left in between. CDR3 residues: CASSQTGSLRNTIYF. As DNA, the CDR3 is TGTGCCAGCAGCCAAACAGGGTCCCTAAGAAACACCATATATTTT.

This clonotype showed up many times. This chain uses TRBV20-1 with TRBJ2-3; D is unclear. Germline V gene sequence: CDR1 DFQATT, CDR2 SNEGSKA (reference sequence). V lost 3 bases, J lost 3 bases, and 4 bases lay in between. CDR3 length equals 11 residues. CDR3 coding DNA: TGCAGTGCTAGGAAAACAGATACGCAGTATTTT. This encodes CSARKTDTQYF.

This clonotype was detected ten times or more. V is TRBV29-1 and J is TRBJ2-7; the D gene could be TRBD1 or TRBD2 (5 bases each). The V end was cut by 4 bases, the J end by 6 bases, with 19 bases between. The CDR3 contains 14 residues. Germline V lookup: CDR1 SQVTM, CDR2 ANQGSEA. DNA for the CDR3: TGCAGCGTTGGGGACCAGGGTCCTGTCTCCGAGCAGTACTTC. It encodes CSVGDQGPVSEQYF.

In regard to this clonotype: A much larger clone differs by one base, so this may be a read error. The chain couples TRBV28 to TRBJ2-5; 7 bases fit TRBD2. Germline CDR1 is MDHEN and CDR2 is SYDVKM. The CDR3 contains 15 residues. The CDR3 bases are TGTGTCAGCAGTTTTAGGCGGGAGAAAGGAGAGACCCAGTACTTC. Its translation is CVSSFRREKGETQYF.

This clonotype showed up many times. The rearrangement joins TRBV19 to TRBJ2-2, with 13 bases lining up with TRBD2. Per germline, CDR1 LNHDA and CDR2 SQIVND (reference sequence). This CDR3 is 15 amino acids long. The junction had 4 bases not matched to a gene; V was cut back by 6 bases and J by 6 bases. The CDR3 nucleotides are TGTGCCAGTAGACGGACTAGCGGGAGAGCCGGGGAGCTGTTTTTT. Translating it yields CASRRTSGRAGELFF.

Turning to this clonotype: One end of the junction is discordant with germline, which a read error may explain. This chain uses TRBV20-1 with TRBJ2-5, with a tentative D call TRBD1 (8 bases). Per germline, CDR1 DFQATT and CDR2 SNEGSKA (reference sequence). This CDR3 has 16 residues. This chain's CDR3 is CSARYDRGTGREAQYF. The CDR3, as DNA: TGCAGCGCTAGATATGACCGTGGGACAGGTCGGGAGGCCCAGTACTTC.

A remark on this clonotype: This could be a read error, since a much larger clone is one nucleotide away. As the CDR3 is not closed by the conserved phenylalanine or tryptophan, this likely results from a read error. The chain recombines TRBV30 with TRBJ2-7; 9 bases are shared with TRBD1. V dropped 0 bases and J dropped 1; count of bases not matched to a gene: 10. CDR3 length equals 17 residues. Germline V gives CDR1 GTSNPN, CDR2 SVGIG (reference sequence). CDR3: CAWSVNWLGTGSYEQYS. CDR3 in DNA: TGTGCCTGGAGTGTAAATTGGCTAGGGACAGGGTCCTACGAGCAGTACTCC.

This clonotype was picked up a small number of times. The V and J genes are TRBV4-2 and TRBJ2-1; 11 bases agree with TRBD2. The trim removed 6 bases at V and 5 bases at J, leaving 9 bases unmatched. In germline, CDR1 is LGHNA, CDR2 YNFKEQ. CDR3 length equals 16 residues. In nucleotides, the CDR3 is TGTGCCAGCAGTCAAAGGCTAGCGGGAGGCAACAATGAGCAGTTCTTC. It is translated as CASSQRLAGGNNEQFF.